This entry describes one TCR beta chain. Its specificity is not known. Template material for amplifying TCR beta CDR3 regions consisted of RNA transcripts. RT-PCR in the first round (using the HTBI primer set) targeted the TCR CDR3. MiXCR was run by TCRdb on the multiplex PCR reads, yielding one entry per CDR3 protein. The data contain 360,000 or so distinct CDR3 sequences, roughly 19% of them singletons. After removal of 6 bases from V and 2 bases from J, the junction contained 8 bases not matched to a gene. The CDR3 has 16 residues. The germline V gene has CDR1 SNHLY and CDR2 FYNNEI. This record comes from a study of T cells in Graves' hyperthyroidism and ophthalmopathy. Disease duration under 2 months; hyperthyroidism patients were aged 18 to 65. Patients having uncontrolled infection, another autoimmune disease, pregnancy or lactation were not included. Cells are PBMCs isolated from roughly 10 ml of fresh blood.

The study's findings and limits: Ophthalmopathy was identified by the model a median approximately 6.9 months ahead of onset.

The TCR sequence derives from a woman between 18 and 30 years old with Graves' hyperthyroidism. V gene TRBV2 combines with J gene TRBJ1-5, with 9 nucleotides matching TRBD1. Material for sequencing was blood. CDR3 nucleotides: TGTGCCAGCAGACCCGGGACAGGGTTCGGCAATCAGCCCCAGCATTTT. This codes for CASRPGTGFGNQPQHF.